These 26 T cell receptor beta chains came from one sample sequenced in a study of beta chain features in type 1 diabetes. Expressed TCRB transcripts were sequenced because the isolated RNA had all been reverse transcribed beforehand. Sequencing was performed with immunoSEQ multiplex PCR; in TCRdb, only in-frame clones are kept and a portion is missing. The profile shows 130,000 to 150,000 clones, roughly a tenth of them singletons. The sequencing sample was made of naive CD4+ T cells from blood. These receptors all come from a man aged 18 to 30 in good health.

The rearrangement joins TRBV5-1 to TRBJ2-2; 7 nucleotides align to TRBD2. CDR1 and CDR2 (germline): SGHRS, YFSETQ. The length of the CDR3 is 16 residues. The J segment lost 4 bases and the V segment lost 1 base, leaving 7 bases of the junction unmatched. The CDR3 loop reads CASSLRSGAVTGELFF. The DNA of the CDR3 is TGCGCCAGCAGCTTGAGGAGCGGGGCGGTCACCGGGGAGCTGTTTTTT.

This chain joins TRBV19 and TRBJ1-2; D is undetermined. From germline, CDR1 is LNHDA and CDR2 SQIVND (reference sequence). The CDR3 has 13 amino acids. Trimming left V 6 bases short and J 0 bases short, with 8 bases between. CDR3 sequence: CASRSGTNYGYTF. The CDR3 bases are TGTGCCAGTAGGTCGGGGACTAACTATGGCTACACCTTC.

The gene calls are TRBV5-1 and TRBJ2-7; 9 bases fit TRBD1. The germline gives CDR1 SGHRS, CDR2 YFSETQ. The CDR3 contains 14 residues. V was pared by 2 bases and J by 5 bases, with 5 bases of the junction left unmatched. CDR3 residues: CASSLGQGLDEQYF. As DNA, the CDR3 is TGCGCCAGCAGCTTAGGACAGGGGTTAGACGAGCAGTACTTC.

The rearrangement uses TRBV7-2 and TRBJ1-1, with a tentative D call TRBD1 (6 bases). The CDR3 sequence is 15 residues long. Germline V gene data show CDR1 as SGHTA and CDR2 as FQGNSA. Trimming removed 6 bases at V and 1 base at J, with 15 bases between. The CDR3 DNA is TGTGCCAGCAGGTCGGGGGGCCCCTGGAACACTGAAGCTTTCTTT. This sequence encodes CASRSGGPWNTEAFF.

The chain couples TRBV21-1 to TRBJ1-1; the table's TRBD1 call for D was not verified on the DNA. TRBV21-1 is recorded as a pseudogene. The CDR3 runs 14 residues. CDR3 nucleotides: TGTGCCAGCAGCCGCCGGGACAGATTAACTGAAGCTTTCTTT. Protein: CASSRRDRLTEAFF.

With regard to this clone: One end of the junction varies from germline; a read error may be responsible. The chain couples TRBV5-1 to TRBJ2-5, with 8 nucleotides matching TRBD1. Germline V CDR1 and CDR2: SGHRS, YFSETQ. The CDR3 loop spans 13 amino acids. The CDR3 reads CASSLEAGGYSDF. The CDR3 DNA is TGCGCCAGCAGCTTGGAGGCAGGGGGCTATTCGGACTTC.

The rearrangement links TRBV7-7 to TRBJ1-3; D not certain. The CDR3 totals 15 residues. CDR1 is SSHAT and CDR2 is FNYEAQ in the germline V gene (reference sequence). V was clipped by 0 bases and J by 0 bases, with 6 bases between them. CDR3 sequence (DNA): TGTGCCAGCAGCTTAGCTGAGGGCTCTGGAAACACCATATATTTT. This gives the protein CASSLAEGSGNTIYF.

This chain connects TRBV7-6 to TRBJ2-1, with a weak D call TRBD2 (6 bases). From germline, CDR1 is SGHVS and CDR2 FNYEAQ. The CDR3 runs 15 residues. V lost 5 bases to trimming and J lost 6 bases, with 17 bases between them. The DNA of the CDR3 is TGTGCCAGCAGCCCTCGGGGGTCTCACGCCAATGAGCAGTTCTTC. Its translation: CASSPRGSHANEQFF.

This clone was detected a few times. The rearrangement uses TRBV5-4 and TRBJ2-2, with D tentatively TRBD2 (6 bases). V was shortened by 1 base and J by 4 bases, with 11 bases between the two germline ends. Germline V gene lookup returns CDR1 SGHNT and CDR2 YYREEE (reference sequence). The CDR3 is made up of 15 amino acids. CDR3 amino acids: CASSLNGGLTGELFF. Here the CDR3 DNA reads TGTGCCAGCAGCTTGAACGGGGGACTCACCGGGGAGCTGTTTTTT.

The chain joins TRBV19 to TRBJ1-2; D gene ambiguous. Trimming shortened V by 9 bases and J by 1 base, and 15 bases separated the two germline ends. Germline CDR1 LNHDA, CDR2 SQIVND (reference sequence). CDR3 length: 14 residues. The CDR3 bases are TGTGCCAGCGGATACACATCTAGTAACTATGGCTACACCTTC. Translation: CASGYTSSNYGYTF. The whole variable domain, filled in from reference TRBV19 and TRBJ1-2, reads DGGITQSPKYLFRKEGQNVTLSCEQNLNHDAMYWYRQDPGQGLRLIYYSQIVNDFQKGDIAEGYSVSREKKESFPLTVTSAQKNPTAFYLCASGYTSSNYGYTFGSGTRLTVV.

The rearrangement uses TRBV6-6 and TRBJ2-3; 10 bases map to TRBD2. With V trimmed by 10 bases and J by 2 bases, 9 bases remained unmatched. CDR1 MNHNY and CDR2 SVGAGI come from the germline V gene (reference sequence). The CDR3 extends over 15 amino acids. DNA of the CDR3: TGTGCCATTACGATAGCGGGGGGCTACACAGATACGCAGTATTTT. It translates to CAITIAGGYTDTQYF.

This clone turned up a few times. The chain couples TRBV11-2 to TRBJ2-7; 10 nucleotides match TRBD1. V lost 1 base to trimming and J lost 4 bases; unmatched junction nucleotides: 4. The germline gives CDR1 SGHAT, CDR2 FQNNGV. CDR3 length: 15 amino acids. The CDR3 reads CASSLGGQGTYEQYF. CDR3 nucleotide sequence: TGTGCCAGCAGCTTAGGGGGACAGGGGACGTACGAGCAGTACTTC.

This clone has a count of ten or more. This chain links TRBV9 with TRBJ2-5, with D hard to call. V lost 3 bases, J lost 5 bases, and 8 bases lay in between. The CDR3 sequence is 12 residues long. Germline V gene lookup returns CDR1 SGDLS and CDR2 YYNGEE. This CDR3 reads CASSGSVETQYF. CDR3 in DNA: TGTGCCAGCAGCGGGAGCGTGGAGACCCAGTACTTC.

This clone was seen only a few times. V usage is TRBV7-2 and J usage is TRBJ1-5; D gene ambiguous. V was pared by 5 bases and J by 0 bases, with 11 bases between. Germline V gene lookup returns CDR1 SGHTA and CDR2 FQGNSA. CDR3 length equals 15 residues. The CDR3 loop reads CASSLSGNSNQPQHF. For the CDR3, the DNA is TGTGCCAGCAGCCTGAGCGGTAATAGCAATCAGCCCCAGCATTTT.

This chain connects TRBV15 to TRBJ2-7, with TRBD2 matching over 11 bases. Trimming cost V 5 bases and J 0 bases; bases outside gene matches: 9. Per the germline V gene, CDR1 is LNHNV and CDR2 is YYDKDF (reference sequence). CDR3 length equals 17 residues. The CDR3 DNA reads TGTGCCACCAGCGCCCAATCGACTAGCGGGGTCTCCTACGAGCAGTACTTC. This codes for CATSAQSTSGVSYEQYF. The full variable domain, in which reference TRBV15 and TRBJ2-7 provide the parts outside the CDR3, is DAMVIQNPRYQVTQFGKPVTLSCSQTLNHNVMYWYQQKSSQAPKLLFHYYDKDFNNEADTPDNFQSRRPNTSFCFLDIRSPGLGDTAMYLCATSAQSTSGVSYEQYFGPGTRLTVT.

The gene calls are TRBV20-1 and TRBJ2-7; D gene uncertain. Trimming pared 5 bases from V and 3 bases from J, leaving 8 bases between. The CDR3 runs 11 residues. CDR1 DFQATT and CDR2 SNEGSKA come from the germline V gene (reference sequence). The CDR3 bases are TGCAGTGCTCTTGACAACTACGAGCAGTACTTC. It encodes CSALDNYEQYF.

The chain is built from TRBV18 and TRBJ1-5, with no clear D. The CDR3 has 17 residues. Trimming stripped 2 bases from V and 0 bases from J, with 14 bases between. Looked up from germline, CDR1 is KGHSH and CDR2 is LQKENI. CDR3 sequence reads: CASSPTNAAYSNQPQHF. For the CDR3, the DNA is TGTGCCAGCTCACCAACGAATGCAGCGTATAGCAATCAGCCCCAGCATTTT. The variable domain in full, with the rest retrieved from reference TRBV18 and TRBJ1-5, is NAGVMQNPRHLVRRRGQEARLRCSPMKGHSHVYWYRQLPEEGLKFMVYLQKENIIDESGMPKERFSAEFPKEGPSILRIQQVVRGDSAAYFCASSPTNAAYSNQPQHFGDGTRLSIL.

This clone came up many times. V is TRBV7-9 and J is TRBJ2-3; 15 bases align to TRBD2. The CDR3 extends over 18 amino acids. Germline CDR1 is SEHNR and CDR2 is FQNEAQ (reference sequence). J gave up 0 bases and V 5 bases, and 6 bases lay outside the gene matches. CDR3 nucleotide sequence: TGTGCCAGCAGCGCGGGACTAGCGGGGGGCTCTAGCACAGATACGCAGTATTTT. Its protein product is CASSAGLAGGSSTDTQYF.

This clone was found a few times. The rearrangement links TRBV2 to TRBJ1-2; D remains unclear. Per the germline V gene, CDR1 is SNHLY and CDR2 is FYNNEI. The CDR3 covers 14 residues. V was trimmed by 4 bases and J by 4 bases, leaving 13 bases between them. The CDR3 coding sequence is TGTGCCAGCAGTGTTCACAGTTCTTCCTATGGCTACACCTTC. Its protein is CASSVHSSSYGYTF.

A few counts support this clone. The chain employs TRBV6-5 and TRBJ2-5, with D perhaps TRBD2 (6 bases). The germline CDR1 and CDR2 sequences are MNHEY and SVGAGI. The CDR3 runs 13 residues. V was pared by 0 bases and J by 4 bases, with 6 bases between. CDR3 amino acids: CASSYSRGETQYF. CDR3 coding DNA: TGTGCCAGCAGTTACTCGCGGGGAGAGACCCAGTACTTC.

In nucleotides, the CDR3 is TGTGCCAGCAGCTTAGTTCAGATTAATGAAAAACTGTTTTTT. Translating gives CASSLVQINEKLFF. The chain carries TRBV7-8 and TRBJ1-4, with D hard to call. The germline gives CDR1 SGHVS, CDR2 FQNEAQ. V was pared by 1 base and J by 4 bases, with 7 bases between. This CDR3 is built from 14 residues.

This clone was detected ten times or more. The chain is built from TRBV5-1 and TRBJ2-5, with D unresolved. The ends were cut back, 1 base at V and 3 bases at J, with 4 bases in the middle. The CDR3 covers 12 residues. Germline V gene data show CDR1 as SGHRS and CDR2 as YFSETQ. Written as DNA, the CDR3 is TGCGCCAGCAGCTTGCGGGAAGAGACCCAGTACTTC. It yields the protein CASSLREETQYF.

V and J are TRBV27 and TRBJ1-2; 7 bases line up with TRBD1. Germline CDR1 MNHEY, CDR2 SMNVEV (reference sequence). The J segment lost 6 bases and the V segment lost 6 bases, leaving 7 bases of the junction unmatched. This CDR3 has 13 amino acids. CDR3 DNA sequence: TGTGCCAGCAGGAATACAGGGGTTGATGGCTACACCTTC. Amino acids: CASRNTGVDGYTF.

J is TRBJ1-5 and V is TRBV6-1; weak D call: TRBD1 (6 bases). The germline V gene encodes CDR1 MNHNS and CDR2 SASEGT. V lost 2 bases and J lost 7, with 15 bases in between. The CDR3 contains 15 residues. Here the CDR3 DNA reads TGTGCCAGCAGTGAAAGTAGGGGGGGCAGACAGCCCCAGCATTTT. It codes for CASSESRGGRQPQHF.

CDR3 loop: CASSPEGANVLTF. In DNA form, the CDR3 reads TGTGCCAGCAGCCCCGAGGGGGCCAACGTCCTGACTTTC. The chain has TRBV7-2 and TRBJ2-6, with D unclear. Germline V lookup: CDR1 SGHTA, CDR2 FQGNSA. Trimming stripped 5 bases from V and 4 bases from J, with 6 bases between. This CDR3 has 13 residues. Using reference TRBV7-2 and TRBJ2-6 for the parts outside the CDR3, the full variable domain is GAGVSQSPSNKVTEKGKDVELRCDPISGHTALYWYRQSLGQGLEFLIYFQGNSAPDKSGLPSDRFSAERTGGSVSTLTIQRTQQEDSAVYLCASSPEGANVLTFGAGSRLTVL.

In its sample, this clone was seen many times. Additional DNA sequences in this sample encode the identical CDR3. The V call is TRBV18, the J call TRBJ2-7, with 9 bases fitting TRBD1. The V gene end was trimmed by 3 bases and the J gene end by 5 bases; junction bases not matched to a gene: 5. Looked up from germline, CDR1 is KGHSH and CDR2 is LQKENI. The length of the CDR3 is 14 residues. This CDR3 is CASSPGQGIHEQYF. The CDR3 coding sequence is TGTGCCAGCTCACCGGGACAGGGCATCCACGAGCAGTACTTC.